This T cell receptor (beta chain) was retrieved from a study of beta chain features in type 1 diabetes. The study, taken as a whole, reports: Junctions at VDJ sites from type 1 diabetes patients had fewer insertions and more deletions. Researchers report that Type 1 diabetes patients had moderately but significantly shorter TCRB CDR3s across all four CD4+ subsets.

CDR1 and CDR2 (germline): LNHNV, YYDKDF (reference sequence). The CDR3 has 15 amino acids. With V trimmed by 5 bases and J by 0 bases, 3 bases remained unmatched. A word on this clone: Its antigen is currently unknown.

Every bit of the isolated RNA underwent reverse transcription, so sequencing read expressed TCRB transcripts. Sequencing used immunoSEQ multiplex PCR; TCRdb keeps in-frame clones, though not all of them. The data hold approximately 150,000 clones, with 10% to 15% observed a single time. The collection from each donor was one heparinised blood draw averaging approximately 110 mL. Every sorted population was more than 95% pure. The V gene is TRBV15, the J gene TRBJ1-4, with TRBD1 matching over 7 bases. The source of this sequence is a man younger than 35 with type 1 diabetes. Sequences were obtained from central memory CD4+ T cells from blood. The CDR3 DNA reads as TGTGCCACCAGCTTCGGACAGGCAACTAATGAAAAACTGTTTTTT. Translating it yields CATSFGQATNEKLFF.